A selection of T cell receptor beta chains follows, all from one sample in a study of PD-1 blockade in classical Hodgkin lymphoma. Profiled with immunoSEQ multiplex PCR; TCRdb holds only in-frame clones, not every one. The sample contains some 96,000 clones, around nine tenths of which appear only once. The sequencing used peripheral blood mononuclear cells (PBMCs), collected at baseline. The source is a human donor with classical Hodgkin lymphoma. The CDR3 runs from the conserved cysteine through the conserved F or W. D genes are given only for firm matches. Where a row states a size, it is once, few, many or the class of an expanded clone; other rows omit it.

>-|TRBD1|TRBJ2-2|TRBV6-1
CASSVRHPSGQGPSGELFF
TGTGCCAGCAGTGTAAGACACCCGTCGGGACAGGGTCCTTCCGGGGAGCTGTTTTTT
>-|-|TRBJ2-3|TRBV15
CATSRDRQVRGTDTQYF
TGTGCCACCAGCAGAGACCGACAGGTACGAGGCACAGATACGCAGTATTTT
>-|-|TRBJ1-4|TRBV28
CASSTIVQGRRINEKLFF
TGTGCCAGCAGTACAATTGTCCAGGGGCGCCGAATTAACGAAAAACTGTTTTTT
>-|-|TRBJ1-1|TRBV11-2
CASRVGALNTEAFF
TGTGCCAGCAGGGTAGGGGCCCTGAACACTGAAGCTTTCTTT
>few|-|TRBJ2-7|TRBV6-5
CASSARLDF
TGTGCCAGCAGCGCGAGGTTGGACTTC
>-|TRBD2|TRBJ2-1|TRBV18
CASSPAVGAGTSVLSSYNEQFF
TGTGCCAGCTCACCAGCCGTTGGGGCCGGGACTAGCGTCCTGAGCTCCTACAATGAGCAGTTCTTC
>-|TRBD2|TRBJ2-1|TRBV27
CASSFLTSGTENEQFF
TGTGCCAGCAGTTTCCTGACTAGCGGGACGGAGAATGAGCAGTTCTTC
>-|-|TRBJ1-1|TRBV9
CASSPRTQNTEAFF
TGTGCCAGCAGCCCACGGACACAGAACACTGAAGCTTTCTTT
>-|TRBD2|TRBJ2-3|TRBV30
CAWSGAGGTTDTQYF
TGTGCCTGGAGTGGAGCGGGAGGGACCACAGATACGCAGTATTTT
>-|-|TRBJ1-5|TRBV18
CASSPLQGRNQPQHF
TGTGCCAGCTCCCCACTACAGGGTCGCAATCAGCCCCAGCATTTT
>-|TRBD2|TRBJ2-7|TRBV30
CAWGLAGKINEQYF
TGTGCCTGGGGACTAGCGGGAAAGATTAACGAGCAGTACTTC
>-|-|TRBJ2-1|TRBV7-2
CASSVGQMAYNEQFF
TGTGCCAGCAGCGTAGGACAGATGGCCTACAATGAGCAGTTCTTC
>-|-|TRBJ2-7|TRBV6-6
CASSYLGKQYEQYF
TGTGCCAGCAGTTACTTGGGGAAGCAGTACGAGCAGTACTTC
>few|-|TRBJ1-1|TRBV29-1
CSVCDPEEAFF
TGCAGCGTTTGCGATCCAGAGGAGGCTTTCTTT
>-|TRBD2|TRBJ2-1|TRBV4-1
CASTHSGGDNEQFF
TGCGCCAGCACTCATAGCGGGGGGGACAATGAGCAGTTCTTC
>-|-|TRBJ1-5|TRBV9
CASSVAGEPFNQPQHF
TGTGCCAGCAGCGTAGCTGGGGAACCCTTCAATCAGCCCCAGCATTTT
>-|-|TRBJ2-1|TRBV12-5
CASGFDRGYRSNNEQFF
TGTGCTAGTGGTTTTGACCGGGGCTACCGATCTAACAATGAGCAGTTCTTC
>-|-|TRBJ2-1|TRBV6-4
CASSDPKLNEQFF
TGTGCCAGCAGTGACCCTAAATTAAATGAGCAGTTCTTC
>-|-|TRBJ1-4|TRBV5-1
CASSRGDKEKLFF
TGCGCCAGCAGCAGGGGGGATAAGGAAAAACTGTTTTTT
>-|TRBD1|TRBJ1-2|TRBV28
CASSRQGTNYGYTF
TGTGCCAGCAGCCGACAGGGAACCAACTATGGCTACACCTTC
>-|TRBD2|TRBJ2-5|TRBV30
CAWKVGRAYQETQYF
TGTGCCTGGAAGGTAGGGAGGGCGTACCAAGAGACCCAGTACTTC
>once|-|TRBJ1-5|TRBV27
CASSYSRWAGPQHF
TGTGCCAGCAGTTATAGTCGGTGGGCGGGGCCCCAGCATTTT
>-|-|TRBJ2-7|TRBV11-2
CASSSGVRGYEQYF
TGTGCCAGCAGCTCGGGGGTGAGAGGCTACGAGCAGTACTTC
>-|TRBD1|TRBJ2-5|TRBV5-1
CASYRGSLTAQETQYF
TGCGCCAGCTACAGGGGTTCCCTGACCGCCCAAGAGACCCAGTACTTC
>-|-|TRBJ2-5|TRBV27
CASKTREKETQYF
TGTGCCAGCAAGACTAGGGAGAAAGAGACCCAGTACTTC
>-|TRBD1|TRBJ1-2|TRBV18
CASSPTGGDYGYTF
TGTGCCAGCTCACCGACAGGGGGGGACTATGGCTACACCTTC
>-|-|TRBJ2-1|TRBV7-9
CASSFLRDRLQNEQFF
TGTGCCAGCAGCTTTTTGCGGGACCGTCTCCAGAATGAGCAGTTCTTC
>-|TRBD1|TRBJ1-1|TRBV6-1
CASSAIRGRGAEAFF
TGTGCCAGCAGTGCAATCAGGGGGCGCGGGGCTGAAGCTTTCTTT
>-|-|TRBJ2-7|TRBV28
CASSFRGYPSEKEQYF
TGTGCCAGCAGTTTTCGGGGATATCCGTCGGAAAAGGAGCAGTACTTC
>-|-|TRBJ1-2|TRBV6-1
CAGLANYGYTF
TGTGCCGGATTAGCTAACTATGGCTACACCTTC
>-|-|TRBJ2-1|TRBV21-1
CASSQNRKLAVNNEQFF
TGTGCCAGCAGCCAAAATCGGAAACTAGCAGTGAACAATGAGCAGTTCTTC
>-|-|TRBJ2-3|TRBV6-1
CASSGGATQYF
TGTGCCAGCAGTGGGGGGGCCACGCAGTATTTT
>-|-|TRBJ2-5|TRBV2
CASSDPGIGETQYF
TGTGCCAGCAGTGACCCGGGGATTGGGGAGACCCAGTACTTC
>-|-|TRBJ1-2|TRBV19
CASRLQANYGYTF
TGTGCCAGTCGGCTACAAGCTAACTATGGCTACACCTTC
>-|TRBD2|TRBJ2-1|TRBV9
CASSAGTSGTSYNEQFF
TGTGCCAGCAGCGCCGGGACTAGCGGGACCTCCTACAATGAGCAGTTCTTC
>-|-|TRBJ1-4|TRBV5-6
CASNLDGAGTTNEKLFF
TGTGCCAGCAACCTCGACGGGGCAGGAACAACTAATGAAAAACTGTTTTTT
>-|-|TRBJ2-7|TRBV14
CASSQEIQSEQYF
TGTGCCAGCAGCCAAGAGATACAGTCCGAGCAGTACTTC
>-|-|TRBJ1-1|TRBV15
CATSRPTLGHNEAFF
TGTGCCACCAGCAGGCCCACCTTGGGCCATAATGAAGCTTTCTTT
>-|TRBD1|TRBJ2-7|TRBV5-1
CASSLSGGPGQGARSSYEQYF
TGCGCCAGCAGCTTGTCCGGGGGACCGGGACAGGGGGCGAGGAGCTCCTACGAGCAGTACTTC
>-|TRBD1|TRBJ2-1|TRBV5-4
CASSLYGTGLENEQFF
TGTGCCAGCAGCTTGTACGGGACAGGGCTAGAGAATGAGCAGTTCTTC
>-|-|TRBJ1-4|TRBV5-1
CASSLAPQGTNEKLFF
TGCGCCAGCAGCTTGGCTCCACAGGGAACTAATGAAAAACTGTTTTTT
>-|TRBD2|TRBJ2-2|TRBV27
CASKTAGDFTGELFF
TGTGCCAGCAAAACAGCGGGGGACTTCACCGGGGAGCTGTTTTTT
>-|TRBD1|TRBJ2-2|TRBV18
CASSPWDRAGELFF
TGTGCCAGCTCACCCTGGGACAGGGCCGGGGAGCTGTTTTTT
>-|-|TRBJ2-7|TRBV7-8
CASSLVRGDLYEQYF
TGTGCCAGCAGCTTAGTAAGGGGCGATCTCTACGAGCAGTACTTC
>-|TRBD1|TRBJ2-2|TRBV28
CASTTTGANTGELFF
TGTGCCAGCACTACTACAGGGGCGAACACCGGGGAGCTGTTTTTT
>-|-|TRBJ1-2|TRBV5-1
CASSSQPRVPDSYGYTF
TGCGCCAGCAGCTCCCAACCCAGGGTACCCGACTCCTATGGCTACACCTTC